Each of the 4 T cell receptor beta chains below was sequenced from the same sample in a study of blood T cells in healthy people across ages. Combining a sample-barcoded 5' primer with a J-beta primer mix, a second PCR ran for roughly 6 to 11 cycles. TCRdb itself ran the 5' RACE reads through MiXCR, one entry per CDR3 protein. Among 850,000 to 1,100,000 distinct CDR3 sequences, more than 30% were seen once, and the ten largest hold around 12%. The sample consisted of blood. Receptor source: a man aged 18 to 35 in good health.

The gene calls are TRBV9 and TRBJ2-1; perhaps TRBD2 as D (6 bases). The germline V and J ends were trimmed by 3 bases and 8 bases, with 24 bases remaining between them. Germline CDR1 and CDR2: SGDLS and YYNGEE. The CDR3 contains 17 residues. Here the CDR3 reads CASSALQLARVMHEQFF. DNA of the CDR3: TGTGCCAGCAGCGCCCTTCAACTAGCCCGGGTAATGCATGAGCAGTTCTTC.

This clonotype came up many times. The V and J genes are TRBV20-1 and TRBJ1-2; weak D call: TRBD1 (5 bases). The CDR3 sequence is 14 residues long. V lost 5 bases to trimming and J lost 7 bases, with 20 bases between them. CDR1 is DFQATT, CDR2 SNEGSKA, per germline (reference sequence). The CDR3 protein is CSAGGLRIASGYTF. The CDR3 DNA follows: TGCAGTGCTGGGGGACTGAGGATCGCCTCTGGCTACACCTTC.

In this sample, this clonotype turned up many times. The V and J genes are TRBV5-1 and TRBJ2-1, with 13 bases aligning to TRBD2. CDR1 is SGHRS and CDR2 is YFSETQ in the germline V gene. The CDR3 consists of 17 residues. V lost 4 bases, J lost 3 bases, and 7 bases stayed unmatched. The CDR3 is CASSIIGLAGDYNEQFF. In DNA form, the CDR3 reads TGCGCCAGCAGCATTATAGGACTAGCGGGGGACTACAATGAGCAGTTCTTC.

This clonotype was observed a few times. CDR3 DNA: TGCAGCGTTGTCGTTCAGGGGGGTGTCAATGAGCAGTTCTTC. Its protein product is CSVVVQGGVNEQFF. The chain employs TRBV29-1 and TRBJ2-1, with D tentatively TRBD1 (7 bases). Trimming pared 4 bases from V and 6 bases from J, leaving 16 bases between. The CDR3 loop spans 14 amino acids. Germline loops: CDR1 SQVTM, CDR2 ANQGSEA.